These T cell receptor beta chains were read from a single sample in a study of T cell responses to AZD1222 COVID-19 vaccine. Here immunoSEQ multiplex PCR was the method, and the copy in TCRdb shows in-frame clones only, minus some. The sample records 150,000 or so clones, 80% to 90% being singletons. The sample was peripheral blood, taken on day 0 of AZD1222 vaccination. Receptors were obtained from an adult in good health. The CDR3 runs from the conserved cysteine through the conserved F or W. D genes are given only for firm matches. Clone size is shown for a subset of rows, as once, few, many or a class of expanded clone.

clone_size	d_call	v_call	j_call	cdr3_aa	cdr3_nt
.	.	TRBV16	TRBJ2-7	CASSQYNGWGLESYEQYF	TGTGCCAGCAGCCAATATAATGGGTGGGGATTGGAGTCCTACGAGCAGTACTTC
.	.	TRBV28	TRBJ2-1	CASIGDLKGQFF	TGTGCCAGCATTGGAGATTTGAAGGGGCAGTTCTTC
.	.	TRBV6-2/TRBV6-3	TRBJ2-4	CASSYSAGEGYIQYF	TGTGCCAGCAGTTACTCGGCAGGGGAAGGATACATTCAGTACTTC
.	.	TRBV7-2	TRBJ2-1	CASSGAQSLQFF	TGTGCCAGCAGCGGGGCACAGAGTCTGCAGTTCTTC
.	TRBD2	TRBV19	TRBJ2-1	CASSRGGPLFF	TGTGCCAGTAGTCGGGGGGGACCTCTGTTCTTC
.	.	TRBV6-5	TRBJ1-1	CASSYWQGNTEAFF	TGTGCCAGCAGTTACTGGCAGGGGAACACTGAAGCTTTCTTT
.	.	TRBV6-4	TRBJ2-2	CASSDSPNTGELFF	TGTGCCAGCAGTGACTCACCGAACACCGGGGAGCTGTTTTTT
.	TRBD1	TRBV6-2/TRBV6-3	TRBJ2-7	CASSYGYRGREQYF	TGTGCCAGCAGTTACGGGTACAGGGGGCGGGAGCAGTACTTC
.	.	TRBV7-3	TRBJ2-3	CASSFLGGRADTQYF	TGTGCCAGCAGCTTCCTTGGGGGCCGCGCAGATACGCAGTATTTT
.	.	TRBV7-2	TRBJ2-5	CASSLGGARETQYF	TGTGCCAGCAGCTTAGGGGGGGCGAGAGAGACCCAGTACTTC
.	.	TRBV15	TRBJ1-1	CATSRGGQGGDTEAFF	TGTGCCACCAGCAGAGGCGGGCAGGGAGGGGACACTGAAGCTTTCTTT
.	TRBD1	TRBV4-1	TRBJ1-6	CASSQETGYNSPLHF	TGCGCCAGCAGCCAAGAGACAGGGTATAATTCACCCCTCCACTTT
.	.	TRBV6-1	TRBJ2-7	CASSESDSYSYEQYF	TGTGCCAGCAGTGAATCGGACAGCTACTCCTACGAGCAGTACTTC
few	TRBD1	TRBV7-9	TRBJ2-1	CASSSPLGQGRYNEQFF	TGTGCCAGCAGCTCCCCCCTGGGACAGGGGCGATACAATGAGCAGTTCTTC
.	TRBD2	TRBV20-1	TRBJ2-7	CSAWGGEQYF	TGCAGTGCGTGGGGGGGCGAGCAGTACTTC
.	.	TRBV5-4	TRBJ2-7	CASSEGTFGSYEQYF	TGTGCCAGCAGCGAGGGGACATTCGGCTCCTACGAGCAGTACTTC
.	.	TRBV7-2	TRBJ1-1	CASSLKAGNTEAFF	TGTGCCAGCAGCTTAAAGGCGGGGAACACTGAAGCTTTCTTT
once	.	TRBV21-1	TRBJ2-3	CASSGQQGARYTQYF	TGTGCCAGCAGCGGGCAGCAGGGGGCGCGGTATACGCAGTATTTT
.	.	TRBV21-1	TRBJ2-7	CASSSRPRQGASYEQYF	TGTGCCAGCAGCTCTCGGCCCCGACAGGGGGCTTCATACGAGCAGTACTTC
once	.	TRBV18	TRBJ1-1	CASSLTVNTEAFF	TGTGCCAGCTCATTGACGGTGAACACTGAAGCTTTCTTT
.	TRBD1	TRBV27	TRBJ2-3	CASSLSSIGTGGTDTQYF	TGTGCCAGCAGTTTATCGTCTATTGGGACAGGCGGCACAGATACGCAGTATTTT
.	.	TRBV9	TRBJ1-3	CASSPRPGNTIYF	TGTGCCAGCAGCCCCCGACCTGGAAACACCATATATTTT
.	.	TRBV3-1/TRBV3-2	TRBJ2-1	CASRLSQGNEQFF	TGTGCCAGCAGACTAAGCCAGGGGAATGAGCAGTTCTTC
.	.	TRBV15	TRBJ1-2	CATSQTGTLDYGYTF	TGTGCCACCAGCCAAACAGGTACACTCGACTATGGCTACACCTTC
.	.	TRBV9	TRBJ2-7	CASSVAGGGSFEQYF	TGTGCCAGCAGCGTAGCTGGAGGGGGCAGTTTCGAGCAGTACTTC
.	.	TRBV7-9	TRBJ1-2	CASSLGRTVNYGYTF	TGTGCCAGCAGCTTAGGGCGAACCGTCAACTATGGCTACACCTTC
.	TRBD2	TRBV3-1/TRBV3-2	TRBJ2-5	CASSQGLAGAQAQYF	TGTGCCAGCAGCCAAGGGCTAGCGGGAGCCCAGGCCCAGTACTTC
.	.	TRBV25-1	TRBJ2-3	CASSRVGGTDTQYF	TGTGCCAGCAGTAGGGTGGGTGGCACAGATACGCAGTATTTT
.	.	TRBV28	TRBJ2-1	CASRTLTALSSYNEQFF	TGTGCCAGCAGGACCTTGACTGCCTTGAGCTCCTACAATGAGCAGTTCTTC
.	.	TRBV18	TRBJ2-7	CASSRSDPYEQYF	TGTGCCAGCTCACGGTCAGATCCCTACGAGCAGTACTTC
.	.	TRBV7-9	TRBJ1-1	CASSQEWGRSNTEAFF	TGTGCCAGCAGCCAGGAATGGGGCAGATCGAACACTGAAGCTTTCTTT
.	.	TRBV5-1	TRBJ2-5	CASSPVGTGVGQETQYF	TGCGCCAGCAGCCCGGTTGGGACGGGAGTCGGACAAGAGACCCAGTACTTC
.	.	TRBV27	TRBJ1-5	CASGVRAGNQPQHF	TGTGCCAGCGGGGTGAGGGCAGGGAATCAGCCCCAGCATTTT